The text below deals with one T cell receptor (beta chain). As to time point: new active TB diagnosis, blood taken before or within 7 days of starting treatment. Germline trimming cut 1 base from V and 11 bases from J; bases unmatched to any gene: 12. The CDR3 has 15 residues. Germline V gene sequence: CDR1 MNHNY, CDR2 SVGAGI (reference sequence). Clones were sequenced by immunoSEQ multiplex PCR, and TCRdb holds only the in-frame ones, with some missing. The table records tens of thousands of clones, around 92% of them present only once. This sample stems from a study of T cells in tuberculosis. The chain employs TRBV6-6 and TRBJ1-2, with TRBD1 matching over 8 bases. The clonotype originates from an adult with tuberculosis. Some clones in this sample may be carry-over from other donors' samples. Here the sequenced sample was PBMCs, taken at tuberculosis diagnosis. The CDR3 coding sequence is TGTGCCAGCAGTTACTTGACCCGGGACAGGTTCTCTTACACCTTC. It codes for CASSYLTRDRFSYTF.